This entry concerns a single TCR beta chain. CDR1 is MGHRA and CDR2 is YSYEKL in the germline V gene. V lost 5 bases to trimming and J lost 0 bases, with 11 bases between them. The CDR3 consists of 16 residues. The sample originates from a study of T cell changes during pregnancy in multiple sclerosis. The data were produced by immunoSEQ multiplex PCR, yet TCRdb's version contains in-frame clones alone and is incomplete. The sample carries 56,000 or so clones, approximately 91% recorded once. The genes are TRBV4-1 and TRBJ2-6, with D unclear. This receptor was taken from a female donor with multiple sclerosis, enrolled in a pregnancy study. The specimen comprised peripheral blood, sampled after pregnancy. The CDR3 spells CASSTRLTSGANVLTF. CDR3 DNA: TGCGCCAGCAGCACCCGACTGACCTCTGGGGCCAACGTCCTGACTTTC.